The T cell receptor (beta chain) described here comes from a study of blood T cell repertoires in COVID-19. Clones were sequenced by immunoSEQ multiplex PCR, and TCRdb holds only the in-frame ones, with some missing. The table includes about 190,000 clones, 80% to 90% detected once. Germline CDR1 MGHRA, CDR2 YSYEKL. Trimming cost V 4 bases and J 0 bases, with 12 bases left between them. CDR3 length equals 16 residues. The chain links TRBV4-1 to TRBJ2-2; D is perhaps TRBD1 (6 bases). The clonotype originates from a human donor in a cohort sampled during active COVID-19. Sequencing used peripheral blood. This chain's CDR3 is CASSLSGTPNTGELFF. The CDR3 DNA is TGCGCCAGCAGCCTTTCCGGGACACCGAACACCGGGGAGCTGTTTTTT.